The rows below give T cell receptor beta chains drawn from one sample of a study of T cells in localized non-small cell lung cancer. This table comes from immunoSEQ multiplex PCR, and its TCRdb copy is limited to in-frame clones, with some not included. The repertoire holds thousands of clones, roughly 40% seen once, with 9.5% to 14% in the top ten. The sequences come from lung tumor tissue, collected before any cancer treatment. The receptors were sampled from a male donor aged 60 or over with stage II squamous cell lung carcinoma. CDR3s include the opening cysteine and the closing phenylalanine or tryptophan. The order of the fields is V gene, J gene, clone size, D gene, CDR3 protein, CDR3 DNA. The D gene is left open where the match is weak. Clone size is stated in some rows and not others, as once, few, many or a class when expanded.

>TRBV28|TRBJ2-7|NA|TRBD1
CASSRDRPYEQYF
TGTGCCAGCAGCAGGGACAGGCCCTACGAGCAGTACTTC
>TRBV4-1|TRBJ2-6|few|NA
CASSQEIRGSGANVLTF
TGCGCCAGCAGCCAAGAGATAAGGGGGTCTGGGGCCAACGTCCTGACTTTC
>TRBV6-8|TRBJ2-2|NA|NA
CASRTNTGELFF
TGTGCCTCCAGGACCAACACCGGGGAGCTGTTTTTT
>TRBV11-3|TRBJ2-3|few|NA
CASSLEGGTDTQYF
TGTGCCAGCAGCCTCGAGGGGGGCACAGATACGCAGTATTTT
>TRBV19|TRBJ2-5|NA|TRBD2
CASSIGGGAGTQYF
TGTGCCAGTAGTATCGGCGGGGGGGCCGGGACCCAGTACTTC
>TRBV19|TRBJ1-2|NA|TRBD1
CASIPDRAASNYGYTF
TGTGCCAGTATACCGGACAGGGCGGCATCCAACTATGGCTACACCTTC
>TRBV18|TRBJ1-1|NA|NA
CASSRLPSDGAFF
TGTGCCAGCTCACGCTTACCCTCCGATGGGGCTTTCTTT
>TRBV28|TRBJ1-5|NA|NA
CASSSGNSNQPQHF
TGTGCCAGCAGTTCGGGCAATAGCAATCAGCCCCAGCATTTT
>TRBV6-8|TRBJ2-7|NA|NA
CASVDGIGGSYEQYF
TGTGCCAGTGTCGACGGGATCGGGGGCTCCTACGAGCAGTACTTC
>TRBV30|TRBJ1-1|NA|NA
CAWSMTGTTEAFF
TGTGCCTGGAGTATGACCGGGACGACTGAAGCTTTCTTT
>TRBV6-8|TRBJ2-7|NA|TRBD1
CASSYDRGVYEQYF
TGTGCCAGCAGTTATGACAGGGGAGTTTACGAGCAGTACTTC
>TRBV7-5|TRBJ1-5|NA|NA
CASSLSKGDSRNQPQHF
TGTGCCAGCAGCTTGTCTAAAGGTGACAGCCGCAATCAGCCCCAGCATTTT
>TRBV28|TRBJ1-5|NA|NA
CASDGQGNQPQHF
TGTGCCAGCGATGGACAAGGAAATCAGCCCCAGCATTTT
>TRBV28|TRBJ1-2|NA|NA
CASTPIQGYGYTF
TGTGCCAGCACCCCAATCCAGGGCTATGGCTACACCTTC
>TRBV18|TRBJ2-7|NA|NA
CASSKDPYEQYF
TGTGCCAGCTCAAAGGATCCCTACGAGCAGTACTTC
>TRBV18|TRBJ1-1|once|TRBD1
CASSPGDRGSTEAFF
TGTGCCAGCTCACCCGGGGACAGGGGTAGTACTGAAGCTTTCTTT
>TRBV28|TRBJ2-1|few|NA
CASTGGRAYNEQFF
TGTGCCAGCACCGGAGGGCGGGCCTACAATGAGCAGTTCTTC
>TRBV5-1|TRBJ1-3|NA|TRBD1
CASSFLTGTGNTIYF
TGCGCCAGCAGCTTCCTGACAGGGACCGGAAACACCATATATTTT
>TRBV11-1|TRBJ2-3|NA|NA
CASSLGAGSTDTQYF
TGTGCCAGCAGCTTAGGGGCGGGATCCACAGATACGCAGTATTTT
>TRBV28|TRBJ1-3|NA|TRBD1
CASSPGTDQNTIYF
TGTGCCAGCAGTCCCGGGACAGACCAAAACACCATATATTTT
>TRBV6-8|TRBJ2-7|NA|NA
CASSQGTRYEQYF
TGTGCCAGCAGTCAAGGAACCCGCTACGAGCAGTACTTC
>TRBV6-7|TRBJ2-6|NA|NA
CASRASSSGANVLTF
TGTGCCAGCCGAGCCTCTAGCTCTGGGGCCAACGTCCTGACTTTC
>TRBV30|TRBJ2-2|once|TRBD2
CAWSVRGLAGTGELFF
TGTGCCTGGAGTGTTAGGGGACTAGCTGGCACCGGGGAGCTGTTTTTT
>TRBV9|TRBJ1-2|NA|NA
CASSATERGGGYTF
TGTGCCAGCAGCGCGACAGAACGAGGAGGTGGCTACACCTTC
>TRBV27|TRBJ1-2|few|NA
CASSLSSFNYGYTF
TGTGCCAGCAGTTTATCTTCGTTCAACTATGGCTACACCTTC
>TRBV9|TRBJ2-5|few|NA
CASSDSPLGGRETQYF
TGTGCCAGCAGTGATTCTCCCCTGGGCGGAAGAGAGACCCAGTACTTC
>TRBV29-1|TRBJ2-1|NA|TRBD1
CSVADRVPYNEQFF
TGCAGCGTGGCGGACAGGGTTCCCTACAATGAGCAGTTCTTC
>TRBV15|TRBJ1-1|NA|TRBD1
CATSGGTGLVNTEAFF
TGTGCCACCAGCGGGGGGACAGGGTTGGTGAACACTGAAGCTTTCTTT
>TRBV10-2|TRBJ1-1|NA|NA
CASSLDGMNTEAFF
TGCGCCAGCAGTTTGGACGGAATGAACACTGAAGCTTTCTTT
>TRBV28|TRBJ2-7|NA|NA
CASSSPGELRYF
TGTGCCAGCAGTTCCCCTGGGGAGCTCCGGTACTTC
>TRBV11-3|TRBJ1-2|NA|NA
CASSFLPEDYGYTF
TGTGCCAGCAGCTTTCTCCCAGAGGACTATGGCTACACCTTC
>TRBV15|TRBJ1-3|few|NA
CATSRGGRLSGNTIYF
TGTGCCACCAGCAGAGGAGGCAGGCTCTCTGGAAACACCATATATTTT
>TRBV10-2|TRBJ2-3|NA|NA
CASWGGHPQDTQYF
TGCGCCAGCTGGGGGGGACACCCTCAAGATACGCAGTATTTT
>TRBV29-1|TRBJ2-7|large|NA
CSGRGEGDEQYF
TGCAGCGGGCGAGGAGAAGGGGACGAGCAGTACTTC
>TRBV18|TRBJ2-5|NA|TRBD2
CASSVTSGGPQETQYF
TGTGCCAGCTCAGTGACTAGCGGGGGGCCCCAAGAGACCCAGTACTTC
>TRBV28|TRBJ2-2|NA|NA
CASSLNLNSLSTGELFF
TGTGCCAGCAGTTTAAATCTAAACTCTCTTTCGACTGGGGAGCTGTTTTTT
>TRBV6-8|TRBJ2-3|few|NA
CASRLDSPTDTQYF
TGTGCCAGCAGGCTCGACAGCCCCACAGATACGCAGTATTTT
>TRBV29-1|TRBJ1-1|NA|TRBD1
CSAGQVLNTEAFF
TGCAGCGCTGGACAGGTTCTGAACACTGAAGCTTTCTTT
>TRBV19|TRBJ2-1|NA|NA
CASSMSSYNEQFF
TGTGCCAGTAGTATGAGCTCCTACAATGAGCAGTTCTTC
>TRBV6-8|TRBJ2-6|medium-sized|TRBD1
CASSYARDRGSPGANVLTF
TGTGCCAGCAGTTACGCCCGGGACAGGGGTTCCCCTGGGGCCAACGTCCTGACTTTC
>TRBV18|TRBJ2-7|once|TRBD1
CASSPGQGEEQYF
TGTGCCAGCTCACCAGGGCAGGGGGAAGAGCAGTACTTC
>TRBV9|TRBJ1-3|NA|TRBD1
CASSVGGQGAAGNTIYF
TGTGCCAGCAGCGTAGGGGGACAGGGGGCGGCTGGAAACACCATATATTTT
>TRBV15|TRBJ1-2|NA|NA
CATSPMGTPTGYTF
TGTGCCACCAGCCCCATGGGGACGCCTACTGGCTACACCTTC
>TRBV6-8|TRBJ2-2|few|TRBD1
CASSAIQGTFTNTGELFF
TGTGCCAGCAGCGCTATACAGGGGACCTTTACGAACACCGGGGAGCTGTTTTTT
>TRBV27|TRBJ1-2|medium-sized|TRBD1
CASSPTPTGWRGYTF
TGTGCCAGCAGTCCTACCCCGACAGGGTGGCGGGGCTACACCTTC
>TRBV6-7|TRBJ1-5|once|NA
CASSPGPLGSNQPQHF
TGTGCCAGCAGCCCCGGACCTTTAGGCAGCAATCAGCCTCAGCATTTT
>TRBV10-2|TRBJ2-7|NA|TRBD1
CASSSDRVYPNEQYF
TGCGCCAGCAGTTCAGACAGGGTGTATCCGAACGAGCAGTACTTC
>TRBV6-8|TRBJ2-1|medium-sized|NA
CASSDPGGQNEQFF
TGTGCCAGCAGTGACCCCGGGGGCCAGAATGAGCAGTTCTTC
>TRBV15|TRBJ1-5|NA|NA
CATSSPLGGSGGNQPQHF
TGTGCCACCAGCAGTCCCCTCGGGGGTAGTGGGGGTAATCAGCCCCAGCATTTT
>TRBV28|TRBJ2-5|NA|NA
CASSLCLPRTTYQETQYF
TGTGCCAGCAGTTTATGCCTACCCCGAACCACGTACCAAGAGACCCAGTACTTC